This T cell receptor beta chain comes out of a study of shared clonotypes between healthy human individuals. Study-level findings and limits: Estimated richness was generally greater in naive than memory subsets. Among several donors, approximately 5% of naive CD4 clonotypes were found in common.

All the donors were Caucasian adults who lived in Nashville, Tennessee. The CDR3 is made up of 13 amino acids. V was pared by 5 bases and J by 1 base, with 8 bases between. Per germline, CDR1 ENHRY and CDR2 SYGVKD. This clone was found a few times. No antigen is known for it. Additional DNA sequences in this sample encode the identical CDR3. As handled by the study authors: There were no quality scores in the junction-only immunoSEQ sequences, so filtering differed. This table comes from immunoSEQ multiplex PCR, and its TCRdb copy is limited to in-frame clones, with some not included. The DNA was the basis for D and trimming; V, J and clone size are from that table. Among about 2 million clones, roughly 96% were seen once, and the ten largest hold 0.13%.

Sequencing was carried out using naive CD4+ T cells sorted from blood. Indicated subset: CD45RA+ positively selected. The TCR comes from a man aged 18 to 29 in good health. The chain recombines TRBV10-3 with TRBJ1-1; the D is unclear. As DNA, the CDR3 is TGTGCCATCAGTAGGACGGGGAACACTGAAGCTTTCTTT. It codes for CAISRTGNTEAFF.